A single sample gave rise to the 9 T cell receptor beta chains below, sequenced in a study of cytomegalovirus exposure and HLA in healthy donors. Clones were read by immunoSEQ multiplex PCR, and TCRdb kept only the in-frame ones, dropping some. The sample records some 40,000 clones, about 93% being singletons. Sequencing was performed on PBMCs. Every receptor here comes from a man between 18 and 29 years old in good health and CMV-seronegative.

This chain links TRBV10-3 with TRBJ2-3; tentative D call: TRBD1 (6 bases). Trimming removed 11 bases at V and 1 base at J, with 13 bases between. This CDR3 region has 13 residues. In germline, CDR1 is ENHRY, CDR2 SYGVKD. For the CDR3, the DNA is TGTGCCGTCTCGAAGGGGGGCACAGATACGCAGTATTTT. Protein: CAVSKGGTDTQYF.

The genes are TRBV6-4 and TRBJ2-3; TRBD2 is a possible D gene (6 bases). The CDR3 length is 15 residues. CDR1 and CDR2 (germline): MRHNA, SNTAGT. Between the trimmed V and J ends, which lost 3 bases and 0 bases, there was a span of 10 bases. The CDR3, as DNA: TGTGCCAGCAGTGAGGCGAGCGGGAGCACAGATACGCAGTATTTT. This gives the protein CASSEASGSTDTQYF.

This clone appeared once. This chain uses TRBV27 with TRBJ2-5, with D perhaps matching TRBD1 (5 bases). Trimming removed 0 bases at V and 2 bases at J, with 10 bases between. The CDR3 has 15 residues. Germline V gene lookup returns CDR1 MNHEY and CDR2 SMNVEV (reference sequence). The CDR3 DNA is TGTGCCAGCAGTTTATCGAAGGCAGGGCAAGAGACCCAGTACTTC. Its translation: CASSLSKAGQETQYF.

This clone was picked up one time. This chain connects TRBV6-1 to TRBJ1-2, with D unclear. Germline assignment: CDR1 MNHNS and CDR2 SASEGT. The CDR3 spans 15 residues. V was shortened by 3 bases and J by 3 bases, with 14 bases between the two germline ends. The CDR3 sequence is CASSEFERADYGYTF. In nucleotides, the CDR3 is TGTGCCAGCAGTGAGTTCGAACGAGCCGACTATGGCTACACCTTC.

The chain joins TRBV27 to TRBJ2-2; D is perhaps TRBD1 (6 bases). The CDR3 length is 15 residues. V shed 4 bases and J shed 7 bases, with 16 bases lying between them. Germline V gives CDR1 MNHEY, CDR2 SMNVEV (reference sequence). The CDR3 loop reads CASSSHTGLVGELFF. CDR3 nucleotides: TGTGCCAGCAGTTCGCATACAGGGTTAGTCGGGGAGCTGTTTTTT.

This chain uses TRBV19 with TRBJ2-3; 7 positions agree with TRBD2. After removal of 5 bases from V and 3 bases from J, the junction contained 8 bases not matched to a gene. Germline CDR1 is LNHDA and CDR2 is SQIVND (reference sequence). The length of the CDR3 is 15 residues. The CDR3: CASSRTSMPTDTQYF. CDR3 nucleotide sequence: TGTGCCAGTAGTCGGACTAGTATGCCTACAGATACGCAGTATTTT.

This rearrangement joins TRBV2 to TRBJ2-3, with 13 bases matching TRBD2. This CDR3 region has 15 residues. With 7 bases clipped from V and 5 bases from J, the junction kept 6 bases outside the gene matches. Germline assignment: CDR1 SNHLY and CDR2 FYNNEI. The CDR3, as DNA: TGTGCCAGCAAAAAACTAGCGGGGGGGGGAGATACGCAGTATTTT. Protein product: CASKKLAGGGDTQYF.

This rearrangement joins TRBV6-6 to TRBJ1-5; D may be TRBD1 (5 bases). The V gene's germline CDR1 is MNHNY and CDR2 SVGAGI (reference sequence). Between the trimmed V and J ends, which lost 2 bases and 3 bases, there was a span of 8 bases. The CDR3 is made up of 14 amino acids. This CDR3 reads CASSYDRYNQPQHF. The CDR3 nucleotides read TGTGCCAGCAGTTACGACAGATACAATCAGCCCCAGCATTTT.

The chain carries TRBV7-8 and TRBJ1-1; TRBD1 matches 9 bases. V shed 6 bases, J shed 1 base, and the junction held 3 bases outside the gene matches. CDR3 length equals 14 residues. Germline CDR1 and CDR2: SGHVS and FQNEAQ. CDR3 in DNA: TGTGCCAGCAGAGCGGGACAGGGGAACACTGAAGCTTTCTTT. The encoded protein is CASRAGQGNTEAFF.